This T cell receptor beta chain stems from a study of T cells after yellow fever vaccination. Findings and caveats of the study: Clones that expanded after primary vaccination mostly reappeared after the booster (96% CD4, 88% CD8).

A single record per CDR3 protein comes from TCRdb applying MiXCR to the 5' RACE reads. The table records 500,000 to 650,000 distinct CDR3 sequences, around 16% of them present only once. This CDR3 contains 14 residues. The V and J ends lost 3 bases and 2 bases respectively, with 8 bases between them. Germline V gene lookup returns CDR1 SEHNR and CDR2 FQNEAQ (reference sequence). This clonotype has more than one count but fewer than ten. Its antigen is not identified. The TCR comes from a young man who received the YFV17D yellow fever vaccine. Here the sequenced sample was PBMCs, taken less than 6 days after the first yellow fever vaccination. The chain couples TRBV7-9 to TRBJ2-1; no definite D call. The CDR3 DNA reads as TGTGCCAGCAGCTTTTTTCTGCCCTACAATGAGCAGTTCTTC. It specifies CASSFFLPYNEQFF. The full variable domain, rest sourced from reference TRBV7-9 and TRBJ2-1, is DTGVSQNPRHKITKRGQNVTFRCDPISEHNRLYWYRQTLGQGPEFLTYFQNEAQLEKSRLLSDRFSAERPKGSFSTLEIQRTEQGDSAMYLCASSFFLPYNEQFFGPGTRLTVL.